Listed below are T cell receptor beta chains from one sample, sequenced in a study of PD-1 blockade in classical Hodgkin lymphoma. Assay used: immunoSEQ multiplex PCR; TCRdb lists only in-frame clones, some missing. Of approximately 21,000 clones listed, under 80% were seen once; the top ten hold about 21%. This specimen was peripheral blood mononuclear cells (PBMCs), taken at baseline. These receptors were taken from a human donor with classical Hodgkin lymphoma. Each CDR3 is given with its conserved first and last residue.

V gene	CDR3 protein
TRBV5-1	CASSLVGLGQGDQETQYF
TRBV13	CASSRRGMNTEAFF
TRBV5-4	CASSLAGRGGSTDTQYF
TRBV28	CASSETSGRMREQFF
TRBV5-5	CASTGGPSDTQYF
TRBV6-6	CASRGGPPYEQYF
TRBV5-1	CASSLAGSPLNTIYF
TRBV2	CATRVGGEGYGYTF
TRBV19	CASSPDRGNQPQHF
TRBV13	CASSLGGGGSEAFF
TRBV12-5	CAGPGLLAYNEQFF
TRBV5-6	CASSLALQGGAQGETQYF
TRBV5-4	CASFLAGVETQYF
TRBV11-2	CASSLLSGSNTGELFF
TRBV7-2	CASSLFYEQYF
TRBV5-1	CASSQPAGGGNEQFF
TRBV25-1	CATLSGTTQYF
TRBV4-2	CASSQGGGAGPGLADNEQFF
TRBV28	CASSGQGKNEQYF
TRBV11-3	CASSLGTGGFPPLHF
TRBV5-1	CASRGGTGGWETQYF
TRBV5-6	CASSSPGSFQETQYF
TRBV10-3	CATRQGLSITEAFF
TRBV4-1	CASSQQDSYNSPLHF
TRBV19	CASSNRYNQPQHF
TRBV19	CASSARDKDNYGYTF
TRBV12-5	CASGLGQGETGEQFF
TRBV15	CATSWGTAETQYF
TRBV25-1	CASSDAGPSTGELFF
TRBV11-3	CASSESAGTGPSYGYTF
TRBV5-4	CASSLVRTSGRNEQYF
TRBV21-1	CASSKPHEQYF
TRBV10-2	CASSERGAAKNIQYF
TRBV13	CASSREGNANEKLFF
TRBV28	CASSLWGTTSTDTQYF
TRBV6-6	CASSPDRGRGNTIYF
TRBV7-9	CASRSTGAGSGLLPETQYF
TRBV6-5	CASSLRGTSTEQYF
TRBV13	CASSPVYGGRETQYF
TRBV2	CASTDTRDSYSPLHF
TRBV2	CASKGTVDTGELFF
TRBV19	CASSMGGRRGYQPQHF
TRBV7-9	CASSREGSPLHF
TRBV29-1	CSVGTSGYETQYF
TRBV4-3	CASSQDTGGTDTQYF
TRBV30	CAWTRGSYEQYF
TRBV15	CATSSNIRVQPQHF
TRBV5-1	CASSPMGGGSQETQYF
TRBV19	CASSPQGPNTEAFF
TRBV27	CASSSRTTYEQYF
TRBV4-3	CASSQAATNTGELFF
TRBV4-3	CASSQERTDQETQYF
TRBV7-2	CASSVSGAGNEKLFF
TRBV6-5	CASSYSPLAGGRELFF